This T cell receptor beta chain was profiled in a study of vaccination and CD4 T cells after COVID-19. In the study overall: Each participant underwent a two-dose regimen of either the BNT162b2 or the mRNA-1273 vaccine.

Treatment of the sample: approximately 9-day PBMC culture with coronavirus spike peptide pools or control peptides (ViraFEST assay). Broader study findings: A nonsignificant median increase from about 20 to 38 SARS-CoV-2-reactive clonotypes was observed.

Trimming took off 0 bases at V and 7 bases at J, with 9 bases between the two ends. Per the germline V gene, CDR1 is LGHDT and CDR2 is YNNKEL (reference sequence). The CDR3 contains 13 residues. Cultured CD4+ T cell DNA was sequenced using the Oncomine TCR Beta short-read assay. TCRdb ran MiXCR on the PCR reads and lists one entry per CDR3 protein. The table records approximately 9,000 distinct CDR3 sequences, approximately 49% of them present only once. This clonotype was counted once. Its antigen is as yet unknown. What was sequenced was CD4+ T cells from blood, cultured in vitro. This clonotype was sampled from a human donor who had recovered from COVID-19. This chain uses TRBV3-1 with TRBJ1-2; D possibly corresponds to TRBD1 (5 bases). In DNA, the CDR3 is TGTGCCAGCAGCCAAGATCTCGGGGGTGGCTACACCTTC. Translated: CASSQDLGGGYTF. Using reference TRBV3-1 and TRBJ1-2 for the parts outside the CDR3, the full variable domain is DTAVSQTPKYLVTQMGNDKSIKCEQNLGHDTMYWYKQDSKKFLKIMFSYNNKELIINETVPNRFSPKSPDKAHLNLHINSLELGDSAVYFCASSQDLGGGYTFGSGTRLTVV.